Presented here are 9 T cell receptor beta chains from one specimen sequenced in a study of cytomegalovirus exposure and HLA in healthy donors. PCR used 60 Vbeta primers and 13 Jbeta primers. Assay: immunoSEQ multiplex PCR; the TCRdb copy retains only in-frame clones and omits some. The data show 110,000 to 150,000 clones, with about 76% seen just once and around 3.7% held by the top ten. The sequenced sample consisted of PBMCs. The receptors shown here come from a man between 18 and 29 years old in good health and CMV-seronegative.

The V gene is TRBV7-7, the J gene TRBJ2-3, with D perhaps matching TRBD2 (6 bases). This CDR3 is built from 15 residues. The germline gives CDR1 SSHAT, CDR2 FNYEAQ (reference sequence). V lost 3 bases, J lost 5 bases, and 15 bases lay in between. CDR3 bases: TGTGCCAGCAGCTTGGGACTCGGGAACGTAGATACGCAGTATTTT. This sequence encodes CASSLGLGNVDTQYF.

The chain uses TRBV5-1 and TRBJ2-7; TRBD2 matches at 9 bases. Unmatched junction bases numbered 15, after V lost 8 bases and J lost 0 bases. The CDR3 runs 17 residues. The germline gives CDR1 SGHRS, CDR2 YFSETQ. The CDR3 sequence is CASSRGGAGGVSYEQYF. CDR3 coding DNA: TGCGCCAGTTCCCGGGGAGGAGCGGGAGGCGTCTCCTACGAGCAGTACTTC.

The sample holds one count of this clone. The chain recombines TRBV5-5 with TRBJ1-4, with 12 bases identical to TRBD1. Germline V gene sequence: CDR1 SGHKS, CDR2 YYEKEE (reference sequence). The length of the CDR3 is 18 residues. The junction had 9 bases not matched to a gene; V was cut back by 0 bases and J by 6 bases. The CDR3 region is CASSLVPGQGAGYEKLFF. CDR3 nucleotide sequence: TGTGCCAGCAGCTTGGTCCCGGGACAGGGGGCCGGCTATGAAAAACTGTTTTTT.

This clone appeared a single time. The V call is TRBV5-1, the J call TRBJ2-1; TRBD2 matches 11 bases. V was pared by 0 bases and J by 4 bases, with 12 bases of the junction left unmatched. The germline V gene encodes CDR1 SGHRS and CDR2 YFSETQ. The CDR3 loop spans 19 amino acids. Here the CDR3 reads CASSLVGLAGRSYYNEQFF. DNA for the CDR3: TGCGCCAGCAGCTTGGTCGGACTAGCGGGCCGCTCATATTACAATGAGCAGTTCTTC.

V gene TRBV12-5 combines with J gene TRBJ2-7; D remains ambiguous. In germline, CDR1 is LGHNT, CDR2 FRNRAP. The CDR3 extends over 11 amino acids. The germline V and J ends were trimmed by 6 bases and 7 bases, with 10 bases remaining between them. The CDR3 region is CASGAHREQYF. CDR3 in DNA: TGTGCTAGTGGCGCCCATCGGGAGCAGTACTTC.

The J gene is TRBJ2-1, the V gene TRBV2; 14 bases map to TRBD2. In germline, CDR1 is SNHLY, CDR2 FYNNEI. The CDR3 sequence is 17 residues long. V trimming: 3 bases; J trimming: 6 bases; junction bases outside the gene matches: 7. The CDR3, as DNA: TGTGCCAGCAGTGAGGTCGGACTAGCGGGAGGAGGCAATGAGCAGTTCTTC. This translates into CASSEVGLAGGGNEQFF.

V is TRBV13 and J is TRBJ2-7; 8 nucleotides match TRBD1. Germline values: CDR1 PRHDT, CDR2 FYEKMQ (reference sequence). V dropped 3 bases and J dropped 3; count of bases not matched to a gene: 10. This CDR3 region has 16 residues. The CDR3 nucleotides read TGTGCCAGCAGCTTGGGCCAGGGGGCCGGTAACTACGAGCAGTACTTC. Translation gives CASSLGQGAGNYEQYF.

J is TRBJ2-1 and V is TRBV2; TRBD2 aligns across 11 bases. Germline V gives CDR1 SNHLY, CDR2 FYNNEI. The CDR3 runs to 12 residues. The CDR3 DNA reads as TGTTCCGGGACTAGCGGTAACAATGAGCAGTTCTTC. Its protein product is CSGTSGNNEQFF. Full variable domain (remainder filled in from reference TRBV2 and TRBJ2-1): EPEVTQTPSHQVTQMGQEVILRCVPISNHLYFYWYRQILGQKVEFLVSFYNNEISEKSEIFDDQFSVERPDGSNFTLKIRSTKLEDSAMYFCSGTSGNNEQFFGPGTRLTVL.

V usage is TRBV2 and J usage is TRBJ1-1; TRBD1 aligns across 10 bases. CDR1 and CDR2 from the germline V gene are SNHLY and FYNNEI. Trimming at V came to 5 bases and at J to 0 bases, leaving 3 bases not matched to a gene. The CDR3 contains 15 residues. This CDR3 reads CASSRDRGMNTEAFF. As DNA, the CDR3 is TGTGCCAGCAGTCGGGACAGGGGAATGAACACTGAAGCTTTCTTT.